What follows is one TCR beta chain and its context. Deep-level settings were used for running the assay. The authors sequenced unsorted PBMC DNA on ten immunoSEQ deep assay plates. Measured with immunoSEQ multiplex PCR; TCRdb has only the in-frame clones, and not every one. The sample contains over 95,000 clones, 40% to 55% of which appear only once. This sample is part of a study of shared clonotypes between healthy human individuals. Looked up from germline, CDR1 is SGHRS and CDR2 is YFSETQ. This CDR3 has 14 amino acids. Trimming pared 2 bases from V and 1 base from J, leaving 8 bases between. The sequenced sample consisted of PBMCs. This chain links TRBV5-1 with TRBJ2-3, with a possible D match to TRBD2 (5 bases). The receptor's source is a woman in her forties in good health. Some clones in this sample may be carry-over from other donors' samples. CDR3 coding DNA: TGCGCCAGCAGCTTCGAGGGAGGCACAGATACGCAGTATTTT. Translating gives CASSFEGGTDTQYF.